The next 2 T cell receptor beta chains were all read from a single sample in a study of CD8+CD57+ T cells in acquired aplastic anemia (dated by TCRdb to between 2018 and 2020). Flow cytometry had shown CD8+CD57+ cell expansion in the patients selected for sequencing. TCRdb lists the instrument as Illumina HiSeq 2000. Genomic DNA was used as template for profiling of TCR beta VDJ combinations and CDR3 sequences. TCRdb's own reprocessing of the public reads used fastp at Q25 and MiXCR and kept productive beta chains. Entries that share a CDR3 protein sequence are merged under the most common genes and DNA. The sample table shows fewer than 250,000 distinct CDR3 sequences, and 40% to 50% are seen once. Together, the top ten hold roughly 8% of the sample. Material for sequencing was sorted CD4+, CD8+, or CD8+CD57+ T cells (not recorded which) from PBMCs. The receptors stem from a human donor with aplastic anemia.

This clonotype was observed many times. The chain links TRBV12-3 or TRBV12-4 to TRBJ1-6; D is perhaps TRBD1 (6 bases). The CDR3 loop spans 16 amino acids. V lost 3 bases and J lost 9, with 18 bases in between. CDR3 sequence: CASSFRTGFSGSPLHF. CDR3 nucleotides: TGTGCCAGCAGTTTCCGAACAGGGTTTAGTGGTTCACCCCTCCACTTT.

This clonotype was observed once. V is TRBV25-1 and J is TRBJ2-3, with no clear D. Germline CDR1 is MGHDK and CDR2 is SYGVNS. Between the trimmed V and J ends, which lost 4 bases and 2 bases, there was a span of 13 bases. The CDR3 spans 15 residues. Here the CDR3 DNA reads TGTGCCAGCAGTGCACCGCGGACGACCACAGATACGCAGTATTTT. It is translated as CASSAPRTTTDTQYF. The full variable domain, its missing parts supplied by reference TRBV25-1 and TRBJ2-3, is EADIYQTPRYLVIGTGKKITLECSQTMGHDKMYWYQQDPGMELHLIHYSYGVNSTEKGDLSSESTVSRIRTEHFPLTLESARPSHTSQYLCASSAPRTTTDTQYFGPGTRLTVL.